This TCR beta chain was retrieved from a study of cytomegalovirus exposure and HLA in healthy donors. The germline gives CDR1 SGHTA, CDR2 FQGNSA. V lost 2 bases to trimming and J lost 5 bases, with 21 bases between them. This CDR3 is built from 18 residues. The PCR contained 60 Vbeta and 13 Jbeta primers. Repertoires were generated with immunoSEQ multiplex PCR, while TCRdb's copy carries only in-frame clones and drops some. Of 100,000 to 150,000 clones in the sample, around 75% were seen once. The source is a woman between 45 and 60 years old in good health and CMV-seronegative. The V and J genes are TRBV7-2 and TRBJ2-2; D may be TRBD1 (6 bases). Specimen: PBMCs. CDR3 protein: CASSLYPPGAEITGELFF. The DNA of the CDR3 is TGTGCCAGCAGCTTATATCCCCCAGGGGCCGAAATAACCGGGGAGCTGTTTTTT.